The rows below give T cell receptor beta chains drawn from one sample of a study of OX40 agonist ivuxolimab in advanced cancers. The data were produced by immunoSEQ multiplex PCR, yet TCRdb's version contains in-frame clones alone and is incomplete. The sample carries more than 65,000 clones, around 85% recorded once. Source: CD4+ or CD8+ T cells sorted from blood, taken in a trial of the OX40 agonist ivuxolimab. The receptors originated from an adult with an advanced solid tumor such as melanoma, head and neck, liver or kidney cancer. CDR3s include the opening cysteine and the closing phenylalanine or tryptophan. The D gene is left open where the match is weak. A clone size is listed for some rows: how often the clone was seen (once, few, many), or a class if it is expanded.

clone_size	v_call	j_call	d_call	cdr3_nt	cdr3_aa
once	TRBV30	TRBJ1-4	NA	TGTGCCTGGACCCGTGGAGGGGGGGAAAAACTGTTTTTT	CAWTRGGGEKLFF
few	TRBV5-1	TRBJ1-5	TRBD1	TGCGCCAGCAGCTTGGACAGGGGCATCAATCAGCCCCAGCATTTT	CASSLDRGINQPQHF
NA	TRBV6-1	TRBJ2-3	TRBD2	TGTGCCAGCAGTGAAGCTCCTAGCGGGAGAGGAGATACGCAGTATTTT	CASSEAPSGRGDTQYF
NA	TRBV30	TRBJ1-4	NA	TGTGCCTGGAGTGTATCTCAGAGAGAAAAACTGTTTTTT	CAWSVSQREKLFF
NA	TRBV2	TRBJ2-7	TRBD1	TGTGCCAGCAGGCGGACAGGGACAGGCAACGAGCAGTACTTC	CASRRTGTGNEQYF
NA	TRBV7-2	TRBJ2-1	NA	TGTGCCAGCAGCTTGGGGCCAAACGGTGAGCAGTTCTTC	CASSLGPNGEQFF
NA	TRBV5-4	TRBJ1-4	NA	TGTGCCAGCAGCACGCCGGGACGCGAGGGGGAAAAACTGTTTTTT	CASSTPGREGEKLFF
NA	TRBV7-8	TRBJ1-5	TRBD1	TGTGCCAGCAGCTCGGGGACAGGGTGGCAGCCCCAGCATTTT	CASSSGTGWQPQHF
NA	TRBV19	TRBJ2-3	NA	TGTGCCAGTACTCCGAGGTCGGCAGGGAGCACAGATACGCAGTATTTT	CASTPRSAGSTDTQYF
NA	TRBV5-8	TRBJ1-5	NA	TGTGCCAGCAGCTTAGCGCAGAATAGCAATCAGCCCCAGCATTTT	CASSLAQNSNQPQHF
NA	TRBV12-5	TRBJ2-1	NA	TGTGCTAGTGGCCTTCGGGGGAGCTCCTACAATGAGCAGTTCTTC	CASGLRGSSYNEQFF
NA	TRBV7-2	TRBJ2-3	NA	TGTGCCAGCAGCGCCTACATGACTAGAACCGTTACTAGCACAGATACGCAGTATTTT	CASSAYMTRTVTSTDTQYF
few	TRBV9	TRBJ2-2	NA	TGTGCCAGCAGCGCCGAAAGTGGGACAACGAACACCGGGGAGCTGTTTTTT	CASSAESGTTNTGELFF
NA	TRBV6-1	TRBJ1-5	NA	TGTGCCAGCGGGCAGGGTAATAGCAATCAGCCCCAGCATTTT	CASGQGNSNQPQHF
NA	TRBV10-3	TRBJ1-1	NA	TGTGCCATCAGGCCTGGGCGGGGAGGTGCTGAAGCTTTCTTT	CAIRPGRGGAEAFF
NA	TRBV5-1	TRBJ2-7	TRBD1	TGCGCCAGCAGCTCCGGACAGGGGGCAGGTACCTACGAGCAGTACTTC	CASSSGQGAGTYEQYF
once	TRBV7-7	TRBJ2-3	NA	TGTGCCAGCAGCGACGGGACGCTTCCCGGAGATACGCAGTATTTT	CASSDGTLPGDTQYF
NA	TRBV6-1	TRBJ1-2	TRBD1	TGTGCCAGCAGTGAAAGCGACAGGGCTGGCTACACCTTC	CASSESDRAGYTF
once	TRBV5-4	TRBJ1-3	TRBD1	TGTGCCAGCAGCACAGGACAGGGCCGAGCTGGAAACACCATATATTTT	CASSTGQGRAGNTIYF
NA	TRBV6-5	TRBJ2-1	NA	TGTGCAACTAGCAGAGAATCTTACAATGAGCAGTTCTTC	CATSRESYNEQFF
NA	TRBV5-1	TRBJ2-5	TRBD2	TGCGCCAGCAGAAAAGATGGTAGCGGGGGCCAAGAGACCCAGTACTTC	CASRKDGSGGQETQYF
once	TRBV5-1	TRBJ2-1	NA	TGCGCCAGCAGCCCAGGTAACACTTACAATGAGCAGTTCTTC	CASSPGNTYNEQFF
NA	TRBV6-1	TRBJ1-2	NA	TGTGCCAGCAGTTCAGCCTATGGCTACACCTTC	CASSSAYGYTF
NA	TRBV7-9	TRBJ2-7	TRBD2	TGTGCCAGCAGCTTAGGGACTAGCGGGGGATACGAGCAGTACTTC	CASSLGTSGGYEQYF
NA	TRBV28	TRBJ2-1	NA	TGTGCCAGCAGTCCACCACTACAGAGGAATGAGCAGTTCTTC	CASSPPLQRNEQFF
NA	TRBV6-1	TRBJ2-7	NA	TGTGCCAGCAGTCCTGGACAGAACCTTTTTGCAACCTTC	CASSPGQNLFATF
NA	TRBV9	TRBJ2-1	TRBD1	TGTGCCAGCAGCTCCCACAGGGGTAATGAGCAGTTCTTC	CASSSHRGNEQFF
NA	TRBV4-1	TRBJ2-3	NA	TGCGCCAGCAGCCTAGGCGGTGAAAGCGAAGATACGCAGTATTTT	CASSLGGESEDTQYF
NA	TRBV10-1	TRBJ1-5	NA	TGCGCCAGCAGTGAGGGGAACAATCAGCCCCAGCATTTT	CASSEGNNQPQHF
NA	TRBV6-5	TRBJ1-4	NA	TGTGCCAGCAGTTACTCGCGGGAAAAACTGTTTTTT	CASSYSREKLFF
NA	TRBV7-2	TRBJ2-1	NA	TGTGCCAGCAGCTCGGACCCGATTAGTGAGCAGTTCTTC	CASSSDPISEQFF
NA	TRBV28	TRBJ2-2	NA	TGTGCCAGCAGTTTTTGGGTGAACACCGGGGAGCTGTTTTTT	CASSFWVNTGELFF
NA	TRBV6-5	TRBJ1-6	TRBD1	TGTGCCAGCACCGACAGGGGTAATTCACCCCTCCACTTT	CASTDRGNSPLHF
NA	TRBV2	TRBJ2-7	NA	TGTGCCAGCAGTGCTATCGGGACCTCCTACGAGCAGTACTTC	CASSAIGTSYEQYF
NA	TRBV13	TRBJ2-6	NA	TGTGCCGGCAGCCCACCGGGGGGGGCCAACGTCCTGACTTTC	CAGSPPGGANVLTF
NA	TRBV2	TRBJ2-5	TRBD1	TGTGCCAGCAGTGCCCGGGACAGGGGAGAGACCCAGTACTTC	CASSARDRGETQYF
NA	TRBV10-3	TRBJ2-6	TRBD1	TGTGCCATCAGGGATAACAGGGGATCGGATCTTAAGAGCTCTGGGGCCAACGTCCTGACTTTC	CAIRDNRGSDLKSSGANVLTF
NA	TRBV28	TRBJ2-6	NA	TGTGCCAGCAGTTTACAAATCAGCTCTGGGGCCAACGTCCTGACTTTC	CASSLQISSGANVLTF
NA	TRBV18	TRBJ2-5	NA	TGTACCAGCTCCGAGTTTTCGGAGACCCAGTACTTC	CTSSEFSETQYF
NA	TRBV5-5	TRBJ1-3	TRBD1	TGTGCCAGCACCAGGAGGGGCAGGGGGCTCTCTGGAAACACCATATATTTT	CASTRRGRGLSGNTIYF
NA	TRBV7-3	TRBJ2-1	TRBD2	TGTGCCAGCAGCTCGCTAGCGGGAAAAGGCTACAATGAGCAGTTCTTC	CASSSLAGKGYNEQFF
NA	TRBV18	TRBJ2-3	NA	TGTGCCAGCTCACCACCCACAGATACGCAGTATTTT	CASSPPTDTQYF
NA	TRBV6-1	TRBJ1-3	TRBD1	TGTGCCAGCAGTGGGTTCCCAGGGGGGCCCTCTGGAAACACCATATATTTT	CASSGFPGGPSGNTIYF
NA	TRBV10-2	TRBJ2-3	NA	TGCGCCAGCAGTGACTTTGGGAGGCAGTATTTT	CASSDFGRQYF
NA	TRBV5-6	TRBJ2-1	NA	TGTGCCAGCAGCTTGGCCCATCAGACTGAGCAGTTCTTC	CASSLAHQTEQFF
NA	TRBV5-8	TRBJ2-7	NA	TGTGCCAGCAGCTTGCCCGGTTACGAGCAGTACTTC	CASSLPGYEQYF
NA	TRBV5-8	TRBJ1-2	NA	TGTGCCAGCAGCTTGCGGGGGATGCCCTATGGCTACACCTTC	CASSLRGMPYGYTF
once	TRBV9	TRBJ2-7	TRBD2	TGTGCCAGCAGCGTTGGCGGGGGGCCCTGGGAGCAGTACTTC	CASSVGGGPWEQYF
NA	TRBV18	TRBJ1-1	TRBD1	TGTGCCAGCTCACCTGGACAGGAAGCTGAAGCTTTCTTT	CASSPGQEAEAFF
NA	TRBV6-6	TRBJ2-3	NA	TGTGCCAGCAGTCCCCGGGGTGGAGGGACAGATACGCAGTATTTT	CASSPRGGGTDTQYF
NA	TRBV5-1	TRBJ1-1	NA	TGCGCCAGCAGCCCCCGGCAGGCCAGGAACACTGAAGCTTTCTTT	CASSPRQARNTEAFF
NA	TRBV7-9	TRBJ1-5	TRBD1	TGTGCCAGCAGCTCCCAGGGGGGTCAGCCCCAGCATTTT	CASSSQGGQPQHF
NA	TRBV11-3	TRBJ2-7	NA	TGTGCCAGCAGCTTCGCAGGGGAAGGTTCTTCCGAGCAGTACTTC	CASSFAGEGSSEQYF